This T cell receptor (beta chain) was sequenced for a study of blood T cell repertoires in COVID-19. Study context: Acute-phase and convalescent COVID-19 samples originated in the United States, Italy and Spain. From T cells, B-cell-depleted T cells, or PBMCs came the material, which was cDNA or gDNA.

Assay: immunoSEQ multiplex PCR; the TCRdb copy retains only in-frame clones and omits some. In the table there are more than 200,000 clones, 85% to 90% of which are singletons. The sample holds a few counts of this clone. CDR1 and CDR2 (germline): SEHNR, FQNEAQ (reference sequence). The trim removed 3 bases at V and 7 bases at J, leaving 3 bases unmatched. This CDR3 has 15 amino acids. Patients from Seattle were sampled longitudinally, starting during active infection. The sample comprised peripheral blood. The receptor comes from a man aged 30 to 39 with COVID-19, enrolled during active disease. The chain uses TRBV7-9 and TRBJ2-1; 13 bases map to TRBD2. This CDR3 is CASSFGTSGVNEQFF. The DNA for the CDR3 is TGTGCCAGCAGCTTTGGGACTAGCGGGGTAAATGAGCAGTTCTTC.